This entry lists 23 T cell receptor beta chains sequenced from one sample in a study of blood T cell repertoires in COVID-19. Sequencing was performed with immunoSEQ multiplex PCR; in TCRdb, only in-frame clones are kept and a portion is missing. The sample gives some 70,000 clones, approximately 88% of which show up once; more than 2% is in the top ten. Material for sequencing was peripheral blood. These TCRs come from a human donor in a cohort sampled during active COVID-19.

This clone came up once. For the CDR3, the DNA is TGTGCCAGCAGCGCCCATCTTGGAGGCAAAAACATTCAGTACTTC. Translation: CASSAHLGGKNIQYF. The V and J genes are TRBV28 and TRBJ2-4; perhaps TRBD2 as D (5 bases). This CDR3 contains 15 residues. Trimming shortened V by 6 bases and J by 3 bases, and 15 bases separated the two germline ends. CDR1 and CDR2 (germline): MDHEN, SYDVKM.

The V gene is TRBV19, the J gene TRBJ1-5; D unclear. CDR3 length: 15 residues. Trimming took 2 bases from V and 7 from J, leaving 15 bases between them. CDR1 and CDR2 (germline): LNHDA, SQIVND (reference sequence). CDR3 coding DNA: TGTGCCAGTAGTATAAACTGGGGAGGAGAACAGCCCCAGCATTTT. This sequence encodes CASSINWGGEQPQHF.

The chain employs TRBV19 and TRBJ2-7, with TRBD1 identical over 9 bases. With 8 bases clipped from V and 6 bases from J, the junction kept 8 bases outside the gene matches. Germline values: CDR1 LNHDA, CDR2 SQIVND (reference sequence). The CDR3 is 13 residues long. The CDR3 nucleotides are TGTGCCAGTGGGGACAGGGTTATTGGCGAGCAGTACTTC. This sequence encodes CASGDRVIGEQYF.

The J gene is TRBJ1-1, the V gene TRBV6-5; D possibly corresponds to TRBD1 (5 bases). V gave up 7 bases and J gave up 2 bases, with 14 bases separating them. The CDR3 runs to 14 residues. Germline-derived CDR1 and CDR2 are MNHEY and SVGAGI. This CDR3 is CASTKGRDNTEAFF. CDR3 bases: TGTGCCAGCACCAAGGGGCGCGATAACACTGAAGCTTTCTTT.

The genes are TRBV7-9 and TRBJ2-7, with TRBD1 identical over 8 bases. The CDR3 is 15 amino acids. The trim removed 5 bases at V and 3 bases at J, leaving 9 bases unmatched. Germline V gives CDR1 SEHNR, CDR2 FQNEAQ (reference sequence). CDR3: CASSPGTGSLYEQYF. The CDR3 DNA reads TGTGCCAGCAGCCCCGGGACAGGTTCTCTCTACGAGCAGTACTTC.

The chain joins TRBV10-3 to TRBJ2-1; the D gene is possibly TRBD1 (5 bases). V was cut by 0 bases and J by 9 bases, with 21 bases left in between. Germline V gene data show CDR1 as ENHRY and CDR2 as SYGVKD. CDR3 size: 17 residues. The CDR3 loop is CAISESIGGSTQGEQFF. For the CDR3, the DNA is TGTGCCATCAGTGAGTCGATAGGTGGGTCTACCCAGGGTGAGCAGTTCTTC.

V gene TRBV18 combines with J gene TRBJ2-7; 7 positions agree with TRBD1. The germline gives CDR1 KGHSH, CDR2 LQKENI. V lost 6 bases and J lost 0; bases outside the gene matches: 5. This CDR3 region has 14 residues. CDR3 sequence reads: CASSPDRSSYEQYF. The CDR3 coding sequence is TGTGCCAGCTCCCCGGACAGGAGCTCCTACGAGCAGTACTTC.

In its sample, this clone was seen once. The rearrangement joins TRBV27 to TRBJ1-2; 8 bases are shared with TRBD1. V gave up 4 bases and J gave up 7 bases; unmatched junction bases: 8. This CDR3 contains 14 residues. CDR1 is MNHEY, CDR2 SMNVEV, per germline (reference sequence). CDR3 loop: CASSYKDRAAGYTF. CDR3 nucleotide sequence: TGTGCCAGCAGTTACAAGGACAGGGCGGCTGGCTACACCTTC.

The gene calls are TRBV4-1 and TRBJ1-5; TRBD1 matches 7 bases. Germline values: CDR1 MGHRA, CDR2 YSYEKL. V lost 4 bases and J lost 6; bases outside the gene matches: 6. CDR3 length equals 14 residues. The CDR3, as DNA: TGCGCCAGCAGCCCACACAGGGGTGGTCAGCCCCAGCATTTT. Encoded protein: CASSPHRGGQPQHF.

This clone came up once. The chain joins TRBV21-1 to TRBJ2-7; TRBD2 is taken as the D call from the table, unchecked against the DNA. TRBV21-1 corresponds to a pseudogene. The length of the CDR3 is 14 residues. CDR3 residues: CASSALWTYYEQYF. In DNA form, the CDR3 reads TGTGCCAGCAGCGCACTGTGGACTTACTACGAGCAGTACTTC.

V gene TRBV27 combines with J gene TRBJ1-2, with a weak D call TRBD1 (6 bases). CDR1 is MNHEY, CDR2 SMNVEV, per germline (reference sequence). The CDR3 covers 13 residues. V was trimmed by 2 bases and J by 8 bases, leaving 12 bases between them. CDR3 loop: CASSLRWGRGYTF. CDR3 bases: TGTGCCAGCAGTTTACGATGGGGGCGCGGCTACACCTTC.

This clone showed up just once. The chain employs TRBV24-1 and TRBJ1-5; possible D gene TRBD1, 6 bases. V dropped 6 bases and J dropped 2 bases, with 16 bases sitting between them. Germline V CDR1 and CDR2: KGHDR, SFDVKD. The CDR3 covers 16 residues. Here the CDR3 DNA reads TGTGCCACCAGTAAGGGGGGGGATATACGCAATCAGCCCCAGCATTTT. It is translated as CATSKGGDIRNQPQHF.

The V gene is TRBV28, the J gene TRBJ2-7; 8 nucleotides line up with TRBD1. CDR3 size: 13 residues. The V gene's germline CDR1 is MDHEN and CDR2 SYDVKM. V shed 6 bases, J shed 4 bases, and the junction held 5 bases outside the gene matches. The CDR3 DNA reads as TGTGCCAGCAGCAGGGGGCCAGAATACGAGCAGTACTTC. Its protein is CASSRGPEYEQYF. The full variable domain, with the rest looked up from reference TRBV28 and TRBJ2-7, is DVKVTQSSRYLVKRTGEKVFLECVQDMDHENMFWYRQDPGLGLRLIYFSYDVKMKEKGDIPEGYSVSREKKERFSLILESASTNQTSMYLCASSRGPEYEQYFGPGTRLTVT.

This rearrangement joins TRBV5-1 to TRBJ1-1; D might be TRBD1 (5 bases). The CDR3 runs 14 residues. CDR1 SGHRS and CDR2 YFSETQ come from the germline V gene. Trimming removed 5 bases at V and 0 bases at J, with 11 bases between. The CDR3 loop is CASRTDEVNTEAFF. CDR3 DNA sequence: TGCGCCAGCAGGACAGACGAGGTGAACACTGAAGCTTTCTTT. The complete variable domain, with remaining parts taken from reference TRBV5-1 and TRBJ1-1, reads KAGVTQTPRYLIKTRGQQVTLSCSPISGHRSVSWYQQTPGQGLQFLFEYFSETQRNKGNFPGRFSGRQFSNSRSEMNVSTLELGDSALYLCASRTDEVNTEAFFGQGTRLTVV.

CDR3 sequence (DNA): TGTGCCAGCAGCTGGGTGGGAGGTTCCTCCTACAATGAGCAGTTCTTC. This codes for CASSWVGGSSYNEQFF. The chain links TRBV7-9 to TRBJ2-1; D might be TRBD2 (6 bases). Trimming removed 4 bases from V and 0 bases from J, with 13 bases in between. The V gene's germline CDR1 is SEHNR and CDR2 FQNEAQ (reference sequence). This CDR3 contains 16 residues.

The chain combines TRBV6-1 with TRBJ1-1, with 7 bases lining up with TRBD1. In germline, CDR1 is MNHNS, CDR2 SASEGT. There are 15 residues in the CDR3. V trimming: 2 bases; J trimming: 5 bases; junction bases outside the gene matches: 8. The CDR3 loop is CASSEIEGAKTEAFF. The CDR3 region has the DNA TGTGCCAGCAGTGAAATTGAGGGGGCGAAGACTGAAGCTTTCTTT.

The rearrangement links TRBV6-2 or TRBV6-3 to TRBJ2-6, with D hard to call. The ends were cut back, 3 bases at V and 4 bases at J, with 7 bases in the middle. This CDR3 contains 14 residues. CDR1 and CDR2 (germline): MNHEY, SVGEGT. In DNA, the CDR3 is TGTGCCAGCAGTTATTGGGCCGGGGCCAACGTCCTGACTTTC. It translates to CASSYWAGANVLTF.

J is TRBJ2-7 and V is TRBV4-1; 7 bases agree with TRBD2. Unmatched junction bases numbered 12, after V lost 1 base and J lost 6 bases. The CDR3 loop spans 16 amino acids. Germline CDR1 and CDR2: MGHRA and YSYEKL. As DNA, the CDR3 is TGCGCCAGCAGCCAAGTCCGGCTAGCGGAGAGGAGCGAGCAGTACTTC. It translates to CASSQVRLAERSEQYF.

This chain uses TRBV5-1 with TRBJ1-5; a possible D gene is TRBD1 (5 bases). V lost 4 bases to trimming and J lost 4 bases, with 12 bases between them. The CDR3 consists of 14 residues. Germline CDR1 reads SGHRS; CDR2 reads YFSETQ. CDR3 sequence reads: CASSPEGKNQPQHF. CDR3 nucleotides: TGCGCCAGCAGCCCGGAGGGGAAAAATCAGCCCCAGCATTTT.

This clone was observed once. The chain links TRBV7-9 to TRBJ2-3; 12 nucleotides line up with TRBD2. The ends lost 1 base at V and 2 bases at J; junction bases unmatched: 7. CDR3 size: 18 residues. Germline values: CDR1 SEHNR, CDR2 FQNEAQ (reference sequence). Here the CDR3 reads CASSLVWTSGKTTDTQYF. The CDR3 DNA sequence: TGTGCCAGCAGCTTAGTTTGGACTAGCGGGAAGACCACAGATACGCAGTATTTT.

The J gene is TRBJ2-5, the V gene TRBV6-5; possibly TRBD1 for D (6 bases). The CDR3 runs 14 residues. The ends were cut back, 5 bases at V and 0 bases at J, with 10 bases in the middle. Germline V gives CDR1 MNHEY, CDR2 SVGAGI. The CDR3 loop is CASSNTGYQETQYF. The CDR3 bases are TGTGCCAGCAGTAACACAGGGTACCAAGAGACCCAGTACTTC.

The CDR3 DNA reads TGTGCCAGCAGCTCTGACAGTGCCTCTGGAAACACCATATATTTT. Its translation is CASSSDSASGNTIYF. The rearrangement joins TRBV6-5 to TRBJ1-3; D may be TRBD1 (5 bases). CDR1 and CDR2 (germline): MNHEY, SVGAGI. V dropped 6 bases and J dropped 0 bases, with 12 bases sitting between them. This CDR3 contains 15 residues.

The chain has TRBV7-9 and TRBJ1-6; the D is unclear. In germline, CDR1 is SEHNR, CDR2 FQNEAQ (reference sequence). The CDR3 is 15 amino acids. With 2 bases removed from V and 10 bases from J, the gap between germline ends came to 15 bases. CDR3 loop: CASSLWGGEGSPLHF. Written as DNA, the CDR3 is TGTGCCAGCAGCTTATGGGGTGGGGAGGGATCACCCCTCCACTTT.